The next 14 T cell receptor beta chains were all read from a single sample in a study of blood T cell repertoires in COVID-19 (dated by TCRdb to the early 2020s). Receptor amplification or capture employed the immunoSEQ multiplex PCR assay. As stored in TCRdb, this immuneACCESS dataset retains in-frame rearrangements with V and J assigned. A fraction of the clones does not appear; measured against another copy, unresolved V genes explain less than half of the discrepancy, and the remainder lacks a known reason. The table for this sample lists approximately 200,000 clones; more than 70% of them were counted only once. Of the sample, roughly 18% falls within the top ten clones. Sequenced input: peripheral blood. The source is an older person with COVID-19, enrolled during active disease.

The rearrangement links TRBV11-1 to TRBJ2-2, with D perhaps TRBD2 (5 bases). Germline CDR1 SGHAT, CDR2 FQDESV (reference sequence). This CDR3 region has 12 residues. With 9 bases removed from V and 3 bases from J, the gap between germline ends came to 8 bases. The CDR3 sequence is CASRDDTGELFF. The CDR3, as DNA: TGTGCCAGTCGGGATGACACCGGGGAGCTGTTTTTT.

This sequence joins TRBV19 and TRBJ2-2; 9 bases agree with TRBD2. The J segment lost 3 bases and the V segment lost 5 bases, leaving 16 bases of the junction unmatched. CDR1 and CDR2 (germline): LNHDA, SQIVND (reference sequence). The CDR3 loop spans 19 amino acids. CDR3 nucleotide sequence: TGTGCCAGTAGTCCATCGGGGGTAGCGGGGGCCGGAGACACCGGGGAGCTGTTTTTT. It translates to CASSPSGVAGAGDTGELFF.

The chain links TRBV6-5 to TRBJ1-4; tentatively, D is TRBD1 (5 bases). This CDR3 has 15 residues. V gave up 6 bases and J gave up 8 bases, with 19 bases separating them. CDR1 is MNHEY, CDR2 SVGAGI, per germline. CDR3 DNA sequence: TGTGCCAGCAGCCCCGCGGGGCTCGTCGGGGAAAAACTGTTTTTT. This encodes CASSPAGLVGEKLFF.

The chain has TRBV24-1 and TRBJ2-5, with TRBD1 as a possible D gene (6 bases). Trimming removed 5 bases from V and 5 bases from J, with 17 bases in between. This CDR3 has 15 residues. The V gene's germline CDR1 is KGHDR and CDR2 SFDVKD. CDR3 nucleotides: TGTGCCACCAGTGTATCAATGGGGGCTGGGGAGACCCAGTACTTC. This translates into CATSVSMGAGETQYF.

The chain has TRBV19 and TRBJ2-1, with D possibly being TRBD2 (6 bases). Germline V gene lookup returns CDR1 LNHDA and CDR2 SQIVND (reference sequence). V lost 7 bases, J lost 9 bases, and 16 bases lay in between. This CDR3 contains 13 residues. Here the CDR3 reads CASTSAGWSEQFF. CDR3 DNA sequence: TGTGCCAGTACTTCTGCGGGGTGGAGTGAGCAGTTCTTC. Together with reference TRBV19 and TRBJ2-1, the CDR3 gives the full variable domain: DGGITQSPKYLFRKEGQNVTLSCEQNLNHDAMYWYRQDPGQGLRLIYYSQIVNDFQKGDIAEGYSVSREKKESFPLTVTSAQKNPTAFYLCASTSAGWSEQFFGPGTRLTVL.

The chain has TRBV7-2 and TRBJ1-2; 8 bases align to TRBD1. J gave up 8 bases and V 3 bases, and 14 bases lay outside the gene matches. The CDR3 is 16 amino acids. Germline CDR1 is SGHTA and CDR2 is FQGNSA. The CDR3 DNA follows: TGTGCCAGCAGCTTGGGGACAGGAGAATCACAAGGCGGCTACACCTTC. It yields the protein CASSLGTGESQGGYTF. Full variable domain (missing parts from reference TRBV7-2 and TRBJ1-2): GAGVSQSPSNKVTEKGKDVELRCDPISGHTALYWYRQSLGQGLEFLIYFQGNSAPDKSGLPSDRFSAERTGGSVSTLTIQRTQQEDSAVYLCASSLGTGESQGGYTFGSGTRLTVV.

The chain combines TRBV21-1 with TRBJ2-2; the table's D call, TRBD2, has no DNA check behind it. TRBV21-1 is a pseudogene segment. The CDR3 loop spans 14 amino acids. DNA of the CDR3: TGTGCCAGCAGCAACCGGCGGTACACCGGGGAGCTGTTTTTT. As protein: CASSNRRYTGELFF.

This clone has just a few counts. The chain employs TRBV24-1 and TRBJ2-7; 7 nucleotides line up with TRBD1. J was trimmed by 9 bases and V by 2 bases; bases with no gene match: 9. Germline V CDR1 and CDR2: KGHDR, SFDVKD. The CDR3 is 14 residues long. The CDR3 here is CATSDSRTGTGQYF. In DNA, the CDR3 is TGTGCCACCAGTGATTCCAGGACAGGCACCGGGCAGTACTTC.

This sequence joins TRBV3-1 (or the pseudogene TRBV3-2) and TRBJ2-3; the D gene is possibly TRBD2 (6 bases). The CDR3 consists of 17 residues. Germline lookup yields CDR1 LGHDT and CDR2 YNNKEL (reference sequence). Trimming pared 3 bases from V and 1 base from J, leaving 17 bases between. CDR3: CASSQEIAERGTDTQYF. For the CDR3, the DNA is TGTGCCAGCAGCCAGGAAATAGCGGAGCGTGGCACAGATACGCAGTATTTT.

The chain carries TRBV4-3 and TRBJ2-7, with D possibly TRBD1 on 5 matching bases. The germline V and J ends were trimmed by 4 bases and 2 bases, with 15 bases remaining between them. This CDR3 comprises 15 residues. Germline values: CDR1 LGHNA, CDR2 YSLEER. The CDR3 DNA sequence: TGCGCCAGCAGCCCCGATGGGCAGGGTGCCTACGAGCAGTACTTC. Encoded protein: CASSPDGQGAYEQYF.

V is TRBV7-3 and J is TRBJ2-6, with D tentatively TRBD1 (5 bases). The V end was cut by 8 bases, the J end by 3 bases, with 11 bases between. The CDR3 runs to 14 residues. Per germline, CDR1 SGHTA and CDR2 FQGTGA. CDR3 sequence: CASGEGVGANVLTF. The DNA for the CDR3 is TGTGCCAGCGGAGAAGGGGTTGGGGCCAACGTCCTGACTTTC.

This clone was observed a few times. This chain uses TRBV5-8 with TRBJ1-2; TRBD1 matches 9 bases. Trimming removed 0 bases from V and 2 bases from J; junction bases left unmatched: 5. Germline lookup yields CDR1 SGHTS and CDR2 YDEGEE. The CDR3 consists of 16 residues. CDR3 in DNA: TGTGCCAGCAGCTTGGACTATGGACAGGGGAACTATGGCTACACCTTC. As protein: CASSLDYGQGNYGYTF. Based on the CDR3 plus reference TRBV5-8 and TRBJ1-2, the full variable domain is EAGVTQSPTHLIKTRGQQATLRCSPISGHTSVYWYQQALGLGLQFLLWYDEGEERNRGNFPPRFSGRQFPNYSSELNVNALELEDSALYLCASSLDYGQGNYGYTFGSGTRLTVV.

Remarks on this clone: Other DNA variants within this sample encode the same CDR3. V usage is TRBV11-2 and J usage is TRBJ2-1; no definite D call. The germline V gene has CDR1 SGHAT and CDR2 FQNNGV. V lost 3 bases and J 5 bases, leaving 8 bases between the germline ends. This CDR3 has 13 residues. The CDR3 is CASSFFVDNEQFF. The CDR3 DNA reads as TGTGCCAGCAGCTTCTTTGTCGACAATGAGCAGTTCTTC.

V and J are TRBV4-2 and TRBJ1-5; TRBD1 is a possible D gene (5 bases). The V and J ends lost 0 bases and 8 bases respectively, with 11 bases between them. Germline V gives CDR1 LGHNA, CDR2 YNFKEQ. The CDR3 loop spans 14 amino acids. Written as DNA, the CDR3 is TGTGCCAGCAGCCAAGAGTTGGGGGGGAAGCCCCAGCATTTT. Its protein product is CASSQELGGKPQHF.